The clone carrying this T cell receptor beta chain was observed once. Antigen specificity is unknown. This entry is derived from a study of T cells in Graves' hyperthyroidism and ophthalmopathy. The CDR3 contains 15 residues. From germline, CDR1 is SGHRS and CDR2 YFSETQ. Between the trimmed V and J ends, which lost 0 bases and 7 bases, there was a span of 11 bases. Notes on the study in general: From stable hyperthyroidism, ophthalmopathy was set apart by a 13 V-J model. The model forecast ophthalmopathy, anticipating it by a median around 6.5 months before onset.

At least 3 on the Clinical Activity Score was recorded for ophthalmopathy patients, who also had NOSPECS grade at least 4 and duration under 3 months. Roughly 10 ml of fresh peripheral blood supplied the PBMCs. The CDR3 regions of TCR beta were amplified from RNA transcripts. Researchers ran a first-round RT-PCR on the TCR CDR3 using the HTBI primer set. TCRdb re-analysed the multiplex PCR reads in MiXCR, keeping a single row per CDR3 protein. The sample yields more than 500,000 distinct CDR3 sequences, roughly 15% seen once. J is TRBJ1-6 and V is TRBV5-1, with D maybe TRBD1 (6 bases). The TCR comes from a woman aged 30 to 39 with Graves' ophthalmopathy. The sequencing sample was made of blood. This chain's CDR3 is CASSLVAGENSPLHF. In DNA form, the CDR3 reads TGCGCCAGCAGCTTGGTTGCAGGGGAGAATTCACCCCTCCACTTT.